The 21 T cell receptor beta chains given below trace back to one sample, sequenced in a study of CD8 T cells in Susac syndrome. It was with random hexamers that roughly 0.45 to 1 ug RNA was reverse transcribed. TCRdb used MiXCR to reprocess the immunoSEQ multiplex PCR reads, holding one entry per CDR3 protein. The table lists about 76,000 distinct CDR3 sequences, 80% to 95% of them singletons. Input material: CD8+ T cells from PBMCs. The receptor source for this set is a human donor with Susac syndrome.

The rearrangement links TRBV10-3 to TRBJ2-1; no firm D call. CDR1 ENHRY and CDR2 SYGVKD come from the germline V gene. The CDR3 runs to 12 residues. V was trimmed by 0 bases and J by 7 bases, leaving 4 bases between them. CDR3 DNA sequence: TGTGCCATCAGTGAGTCGCGGAATGAGCAGTTCTTC. This sequence encodes CAISESRNEQFF.

The chain carries TRBV3-1 and TRBJ2-7, with D hard to call. This CDR3 region has 13 residues. CDR1 LGHDT and CDR2 YNNKEL come from the germline V gene (reference sequence). Trimming removed 2 bases from V and 4 bases from J, with 9 bases in between. CDR3 region: CASSQNKNYEQYF. CDR3 sequence (DNA): TGTGCCAGCAGCCAAAATAAGAATTACGAGCAGTACTTC.

This CDR3 is CASSPRPRTGGNQETQYF. In nucleotides, the CDR3 is TGTGCCAGCAGCCCACGCCCTCGGACGGGAGGGAACCAAGAGACCCAGTACTTC. The chain uses TRBV7-2 and TRBJ2-5; 8 bases map to TRBD2. Per the germline V gene, CDR1 is SGHTA and CDR2 is FQGNSA. With 5 bases clipped from V and 0 bases from J, the junction kept 14 bases outside the gene matches. This CDR3 comprises 18 residues. The full variable domain, rest sourced from reference TRBV7-2 and TRBJ2-5, is GAGVSQSPSNKVTEKGKDVELRCDPISGHTALYWYRQSLGQGLEFLIYFQGNSAPDKSGLPSDRFSAERTGGSVSTLTIQRTQQEDSAVYLCASSPRPRTGGNQETQYFGPGTRLLVL.

This chain uses TRBV11-2 with TRBJ1-1, with D possibly being TRBD1 (6 bases). This CDR3 contains 14 residues. V was clipped by 2 bases and J by 3 bases, with 10 bases between them. Germline-derived CDR1 and CDR2 are SGHAT and FQNNGV. Here the CDR3 DNA reads TGTGCCAGCAGCTTAAACAGGGATTACACTGAAGCTTTCTTT. Translated, it gives CASSLNRDYTEAFF.

This clonotype was detected once. The chain links TRBV4-1 to TRBJ2-1; 7 positions agree with TRBD1. The CDR3 consists of 13 residues. V lost 1 base and J lost 9; bases outside the gene matches: 3. The germline V gene has CDR1 MGHRA and CDR2 YSYEKL. This CDR3 reads CASSQGGGGEQFF. CDR3 nucleotides: TGCGCCAGCAGCCAAGGAGGGGGCGGTGAGCAGTTCTTC.

This clonotype was seen more than once but under ten times. This chain links TRBV25-1 with TRBJ1-1, with a possible D match to TRBD1 (6 bases). V was shortened by 4 bases and J by 1 base, with 7 bases between the two germline ends. The CDR3 is 13 amino acids. Looked up from germline, CDR1 is MGHDK and CDR2 is SYGVNS. The CDR3 spells CASSGTANTEAFF. The DNA of the CDR3 is TGTGCCAGCAGTGGGACAGCGAACACTGAAGCTTTCTTT.

The CDR3 DNA reads as TGTGCGACTCACCGGACAGGGGAAAGTGAAAAACTGTTTTTT. Amino acids: CATHRTGESEKLFF. The V call is TRBV2, the J call TRBJ1-4, with TRBD1 matching over 9 bases. The CDR3 contains 14 residues. Germline assignment: CDR1 SNHLY and CDR2 FYNNEI.

The chain uses TRBV27 and TRBJ2-3; D is unresolved. V dropped 6 bases and J dropped 0 bases, with 13 bases sitting between them. CDR3 size: 15 residues. Germline assignment: CDR1 MNHEY and CDR2 SMNVEV (reference sequence). The CDR3: CASSLTTASTDTQYF. The CDR3 DNA reads TGTGCCAGCAGCCTTACTACTGCTAGCACAGATACGCAGTATTTT.

The chain employs TRBV28 and TRBJ2-2, with TRBD1 as a possible D gene (6 bases). The V end lost 1 base, the J end lost 6 bases, and 15 bases lay between the germline ends. CDR1 and CDR2 from the germline V gene are MDHEN and SYDVKM. The CDR3 has 16 residues. This CDR3 is CASSLSVRGKAGELFF. CDR3 nucleotide sequence: TGTGCCAGCAGTTTATCGGTCAGGGGTAAAGCCGGGGAGCTGTTTTTT.

The rearrangement joins TRBV7-8 to TRBJ2-7, with 10 bases identical to TRBD2. J gave up 3 bases and V 0 bases, and 2 bases lay outside the gene matches. The germline gives CDR1 SGHVS, CDR2 FQNEAQ. The CDR3 covers 15 residues. The CDR3 here is CASSLATSGFYEQYF. CDR3 sequence (DNA): TGTGCCAGCAGCTTAGCGACTAGCGGGTTCTACGAGCAGTACTTC.

This clonotype appeared a single time. The chain links TRBV7-2 to TRBJ2-5, with D tentatively TRBD2 (5 bases). Trimming removed 1 base at V and 5 bases at J, with 8 bases between. Germline V gives CDR1 SGHTA, CDR2 FQGNSA. The CDR3 length is 13 residues. The CDR3, as DNA: TGTGCCAGCAGCTTAGGGGTAGCGGAGACCCAGTACTTC. Translated, it gives CASSLGVAETQYF.

This chain uses TRBV7-9 with TRBJ2-1, with TRBD2 matching 12 bases. With V trimmed by 2 bases and J by 2 bases, 10 bases remained unmatched. The CDR3 consists of 19 residues. Looked up from germline, CDR1 is SEHNR and CDR2 is FQNEAQ (reference sequence). Written as DNA, the CDR3 is TGTGCCAGCAGCTTAACCCCTACGACTAGCGGGAGAGCCTACAATGAGCAGTTCTTC. It encodes CASSLTPTTSGRAYNEQFF.

The rearrangement uses TRBV30 and TRBJ2-2; D might be TRBD2 (5 bases). V lost 3 bases to trimming and J lost 7 bases, with 9 bases between them. This CDR3 is built from 12 residues. The germline CDR1 and CDR2 sequences are GTSNPN and SVGIG (reference sequence). The CDR3 DNA reads as TGTGCCTGGAGCCCTCGGGGCGGGGAGCTGTTTTTT. Protein sequence: CAWSPRGGELFF.

V gene TRBV4-1 combines with J gene TRBJ2-7; 10 nucleotides match TRBD2. Trimming took 3 bases from V and 0 from J; bases not matched to a gene: 5. Per the germline V gene, CDR1 is MGHRA and CDR2 is YSYEKL. The CDR3 sequence is 16 residues long. The CDR3 DNA reads as TGCGCCAGCAGCCAGGTAGCGGGGGGATTCTCCTACGAGCAGTACTTC. This translates into CASSQVAGGFSYEQYF.

This clonotype appeared a single time. The CDR3 sequence is CASSRVPPGGHSYNEQFF. The CDR3 DNA is TGCGCCAGCAGCCGGGTCCCGCCCGGGGGGCACTCCTACAATGAGCAGTTCTTC. The chain couples TRBV4-1 to TRBJ2-1; D perhaps matches TRBD2 (7 bases). CDR1 and CDR2 (germline): MGHRA, YSYEKL. Trimming took off 4 bases at V and 0 bases at J, with 19 bases between the two ends. CDR3 size: 18 residues.

This clonotype was seen once. This sequence joins TRBV19 and TRBJ2-7, with a possible D match to TRBD2 (6 bases). The CDR3 sequence is 14 residues long. CDR1 LNHDA and CDR2 SQIVND come from the germline V gene (reference sequence). Trimming removed 8 bases from V and 1 base from J, with 15 bases in between. The CDR3 here is CASSRDSRSYEQYF. The CDR3 DNA reads as TGTGCCAGTTCCCGGGACTCCCGATCCTACGAGCAGTACTTC.

This rearrangement joins TRBV6-5 to TRBJ2-3; 9 bases fit TRBD2. From germline, CDR1 is MNHEY and CDR2 SVGAGI. The V and J ends lost 7 bases and 0 bases, in that order; junction bases with no gene match: 5. The CDR3 runs to 15 residues. The CDR3 region is CASTRGRASTDTQYF. The CDR3 DNA reads TGTGCCAGCACCCGCGGGAGGGCGAGCACAGATACGCAGTATTTT.

The rearrangement links TRBV6-1 to TRBJ2-1, with TRBD1 identical over 10 bases. The germline V gene has CDR1 MNHNS and CDR2 SASEGT. The V and J ends lost 9 bases and 1 base, in that order; junction bases with no gene match: 15. The CDR3 loop spans 18 amino acids. CDR3 sequence: CASYPGTGAHGSYNEQFF. The CDR3 nucleotides are TGTGCCAGTTATCCCGGGACAGGGGCACATGGGTCCTACAATGAGCAGTTCTTC.

The sample holds one count of this clonotype. V gene TRBV28 combines with J gene TRBJ2-3; D remains ambiguous. This CDR3 has 14 amino acids. Germline values: CDR1 MDHEN, CDR2 SYDVKM. The V and J ends lost 3 bases and 2 bases respectively, with 9 bases between them. The CDR3 reads CASSFRVDTDTQYF. The CDR3 DNA sequence: TGTGCCAGCAGTTTCCGGGTGGACACAGATACGCAGTATTTT. The whole variable domain, remainder taken from reference TRBV28 and TRBJ2-3, is DVKVTQSSRYLVKRTGEKVFLECVQDMDHENMFWYRQDPGLGLRLIYFSYDVKMKEKGDIPEGYSVSREKKERFSLILESASTNQTSMYLCASSFRVDTDTQYFGPGTRLTVL.

The V and J genes are TRBV4-2 and TRBJ2-7, with D unclear. The germline V and J ends were trimmed by 3 bases and 1 base, with 10 bases remaining between them. The length of the CDR3 is 14 residues. CDR1 and CDR2 (germline): LGHNA, YNFKEQ. The CDR3: CASSHFDKSYEQYF. CDR3 DNA sequence: TGTGCCAGCAGCCACTTTGACAAATCCTACGAGCAGTACTTC.

The CDR3: CGFSGDPTNYGYTF. The CDR3 DNA reads TGTGGATTTTCAGGGGACCCTACTAACTATGGCTACACCTTC. The chain couples TRBV27 to TRBJ1-2, with D perhaps matching TRBD1 (6 bases). Germline CDR1 reads MNHEY; CDR2 reads SMNVEV (reference sequence). This CDR3 spans 14 amino acids.